These T cell receptor beta chains were read from a single sample in a study of blood T cells in healthy people across ages. A single record per CDR3 protein comes from TCRdb applying MiXCR to the 5' RACE reads. Of about 730,000 distinct CDR3 sequences in the sample, roughly 47% were seen once. Sequencing input: blood. The origin of the receptors is an older woman in good health. The CDR3 runs from the conserved cysteine through the conserved F or W. The D gene is left open where the match is weak. Clone sizes are given selectively: once, few, many, or a class where the clone is expanded.

cdr3_aa cdr3_nt d_call v_call clone_size j_call
CASSLGGRLNTEAFF TGTGCCAGCAGTTTAGGTGGCAGATTGAACACTGAAGCTTTCTTT . TRBV28 . TRBJ1-1
CAIRGAVGETQYF TGTGCCATCAGGGGCGCAGTCGGGGAGACCCAGTACTTC . TRBV10-3 once TRBJ2-5
CASGLVLGQGWHEQYF TGTGCTAGTGGTTTGGTACTCGGACAGGGGTGGCACGAGCAGTACTTC TRBD1 TRBV12-5 few TRBJ2-7
CASSSYLGSGGHEQYF TGTGCCAGCAGTTCCTACCTGGGGAGCGGGGGCCACGAGCAGTACTTC TRBD2 TRBV28 . TRBJ2-7
CASTYGGDSSYEQYF TGTGCCAGTACGTATGGGGGGGATAGCTCCTACGAGCAGTACTTC TRBD2 TRBV19 . TRBJ2-7
CASSVEDRVYNEQFF TGTGCCAGCAGTGTGGAAGACAGGGTCTACAATGAGCAGTTCTTC TRBD1 TRBV2 . TRBJ2-1
CASSQGGTADEAFF TGCGCCAGCAGCCAAGGCGGGACAGCGGATGAAGCTTTCTTT TRBD1 TRBV4-1 . TRBJ1-1
CASSFPDNYGYTF TGTGCCAGCAGTTTCCCAGACAACTATGGCTACACCTTC . TRBV12-3/TRBV12-4 . TRBJ1-2
CASTLTGVDEQYF TGTGCCAGCACCTTGACAGGGGTGGACGAGCAGTACTTC TRBD1 TRBV7-9 many TRBJ2-7
CSAPRSHNQPQHF TGCAGTGCTCCGCGAAGCCACAATCAGCCCCAGCATTTT . TRBV20-1 few TRBJ1-5
CATSMANEQFF TGTGCCACCTCCATGGCCAATGAGCAGTTCTTC . TRBV10-3 few TRBJ2-1
CASSFGSSTYEQYF TGTGCCAGCAGTTTCGGCAGTTCTACCTACGAGCAGTACTTC . TRBV12-3/TRBV12-4 . TRBJ2-7
CASSVYAGGPSPDTQYF TGTGCCAGCAGCGTCTACGCGGGAGGGCCCTCGCCAGATACGCAGTATTTT TRBD2 TRBV9 . TRBJ2-3
CASSAQGGGSEQYF TGTGCCAGCAGTGCTCAGGGGGGAGGCAGCGAGCAGTACTTC . TRBV12-3/TRBV12-4 once TRBJ2-7
CASSLRALTDTQYF TGTGCCAGCAGCTTAAGGGCCCTCACAGATACGCAGTATTTT . TRBV7-9 . TRBJ2-3
CAISDNSPMGSPLHF TGTGCCATCAGTGATAACAGCCCGATGGGTTCACCCCTCCACTTT . TRBV10-3 . TRBJ1-6
CAISEREVVEQFF TGTGCCATCAGTGAGCGGGAGGTGGTTGAGCAGTTCTTC TRBD2 TRBV10-3 . TRBJ2-1
CASSVGGGRTDTQYF TGTGCCAGCAGCGTGGGGGGCGGCCGCACAGATACGCAGTATTTT . TRBV7-2 . TRBJ2-3
CASKQGAETQYF TGTGCCAGCAAGCAGGGGGCAGAGACCCAGTACTTC TRBD1 TRBV12-3/TRBV12-4 once TRBJ2-5
CASSVVGGSREQYF TGTGCCAGCAGCGTAGTCGGGGGCTCGAGGGAGCAGTACTTC . TRBV9 few TRBJ2-7
CASSLARGGSYNEQFF TGCGCCAGCAGCTTGGCCCGCGGGGGATCCTACAATGAGCAGTTCTTC TRBD2 TRBV5-1 . TRBJ2-1
CASSQERAGYNEQFF TGTGCCAGCAGCCAAGAGCGAGCGGGTTACAATGAGCAGTTCTTC . TRBV4-2 few TRBJ2-1
CSARGARSSYNEQFF TGCAGTGCTAGAGGAGCGCGGTCCTCCTACAATGAGCAGTTCTTC . TRBV20-1 few TRBJ2-1
CSARARGPDEKLFF TGCAGTGCTAGAGCCCGGGGACCTGACGAAAAACTGTTTTTT . TRBV20-1 few TRBJ1-4
CASSLSMVTEAFF TGTGCCAGCAGCCTATCGATGGTCACTGAAGCTTTCTTT . TRBV7-3 . TRBJ1-1
CASSPTGGAYPYNEQFF TGCGCCAGCAGTCCCACGGGTGGCGCGTATCCCTACAATGAGCAGTTCTTC . TRBV5-1 . TRBJ2-1
CASSRGLADTDTQYF TGTGCCAGCAGCCGGGGACTAGCGGACACAGATACGCAGTATTTT TRBD2 TRBV7-3 . TRBJ2-3
CASSRRTGGRPGRDYGYTF TGTGCCAGCAGTCGTCGGACAGGGGGAAGACCCGGAAGAGACTATGGCTACACCTTC TRBD1 TRBV27 . TRBJ1-2
CASLIFGGLSTEAFF TGTGCCAGCCTCATCTTTGGGGGTCTTAGCACTGAAGCTTTCTTT . TRBV7-2 . TRBJ1-1
CASSLPGVGNEQFF TGTGCCAGCAGCTTACCGGGAGTGGGCAATGAGCAGTTCTTC . TRBV7-2 . TRBJ2-1
CASSGTTGARRETQYF TGCGCCAGCAGCGGAACTACAGGGGCCAGGAGAGAGACCCAGTACTTC TRBD1 TRBV5-1 few TRBJ2-5
CSAYGGVETQYF TGCAGCGCCTACGGGGGGGTGGAGACCCAGTACTTC TRBD2 TRBV29-1 few TRBJ2-5
CSARPTGYGANVLTF TGCAGTGCTAGACCGACAGGGTATGGGGCCAACGTCCTGACTTTC TRBD1 TRBV20-1 few TRBJ2-6
CASSIQKEMNTEAFF TGCGCCAGCAGCATCCAAAAAGAAATGAACACTGAAGCTTTCTTT . TRBV5-1 . TRBJ1-1
CASQGRTNYGYTF TGCGCCAGTCAGGGCCGGACAAACTATGGCTACACCTTC . TRBV5-1 . TRBJ1-2
CASSLTRGTQYF TGTGCCAGCAGCCTCACCCGGGGGACCCAGTACTTC . TRBV7-2 . TRBJ2-5
CASSLERNSRYEQYF TGTGCCAGCAGTTTAGAAAGAAACTCCCGCTACGAGCAGTACTTC . TRBV12-3/TRBV12-4 . TRBJ2-7
CASSEAQVITDTQYF TGTGCCAGCAGTGAAGCGCAGGTAATCACAGATACGCAGTATTTT . TRBV6-1 . TRBJ2-3
CASSLKETGELFF TGCGCCAGCAGCTTAAAGGAGACCGGGGAGCTGTTTTTT . TRBV5-1 . TRBJ2-2
CASRPPGTGNSPLHF TGTGCCAGCAGGCCGCCAGGGACAGGAAATTCACCCCTCCACTTT TRBD1 TRBV6-2/TRBV6-3 . TRBJ1-6
CASSSPSSMRTDTQYF TGTGCCAGCAGTTCCCCTTCATCGATGCGCACAGATACGCAGTATTTT . TRBV27 . TRBJ2-3
CATSDPSQGNEQFF TGTGCCACCAGTGACCCCTCGCAGGGGAATGAGCAGTTCTTC . TRBV24-1 few TRBJ2-1
CASSHQTSGMGNEQFF TGCGCCAGCAGCCACCAAACTAGCGGGATGGGAAATGAGCAGTTCTTC TRBD2 TRBV3-1 . TRBJ2-1
CASSPRGHNEQYF TGTGCCAGCTCCCCCAGGGGGCATAATGAGCAGTACTTC TRBD1 TRBV18 . TRBJ2-7
CSAPLGKKNNYGYTF TGCAGTGCACCCCTTGGGAAGAAGAATAACTATGGCTACACCTTC . TRBV20-1 few TRBJ1-2
CSVEGMGAPGYSYNEQYF TGCAGCGTTGAAGGTATGGGGGCCCCAGGCTACTCCTACAATGAGCAGTACTTC . TRBV29-1 . TRBJ2-7
CASSVAAFSYEQYF TGTGCCAGCAGCGTAGCTGCCTTCTCCTACGAGCAGTACTTC . TRBV9 once TRBJ2-7
CASSQDLSTGGQKQYF TGTGCCAGCAGCCAAGATCTATCAACAGGGGGCCAGAAACAGTACTTC TRBD1 TRBV3-1 . TRBJ2-5
CASSFSGERLEDEQYF TGTGCCAGCAGTTTCTCGGGGGAGAGGTTGGAGGACGAGCAGTACTTC . TRBV27 . TRBJ2-7
CSATGLAGGVQFF TGCAGTGCGACGGGACTAGCGGGAGGAGTACAGTTCTTC TRBD2 TRBV20-1 few TRBJ2-1
CASSTGTSEGSEQYF TGTGCCAGCAGCACCGGGACTAGCGAGGGGAGTGAGCAGTACTTC TRBD2 TRBV7-3 . TRBJ2-5
CASSEGSGGNGQFF TGTGCCAGCAGTGAAGGTAGCGGGGGGAATGGGCAGTTCTTC TRBD2 TRBV6-1 . TRBJ2-1
CASSSMGQGAWEKLFF TGTGCCAGCAGCTCAATGGGACAGGGGGCGTGGGAAAAACTGTTTTTT TRBD1 TRBV7-2 few TRBJ1-4
CASSYGTLKETQYF TGTGCCAGCAGCTACGGGACACTAAAAGAGACCCAGTACTTC . TRBV7-7 . TRBJ2-5
CASRLAARPSEKLFF TGCGCCAGCAGATTGGCAGCCAGGCCGTCGGAAAAACTGTTTTTT . TRBV5-1 few TRBJ1-4
CASSQDLSLAGWQYF TGTGCCAGCAGCCAAGATCTATCACTAGCGGGTTGGCAGTACTTC TRBD2 TRBV4-2 many TRBJ2-4
CAISESKGMGTEAFF TGTGCCATCAGTGAGAGCAAAGGGATGGGCACTGAAGCTTTCTTT . TRBV10-3 . TRBJ1-1